This is a list of T cell receptor beta chains from one sample in a study of response to subunit inactivated influenza vaccine. Using its own MiXCR run on the RT-PCR reads, TCRdb lists one record per CDR3 protein. The data show some 190,000 distinct CDR3 sequences, approximately 15% seen once. Sequencing was performed on CD8+ T cells sorted from PBMCs, taken roughly 5 days after vaccination. The receptors originated from a man in his fifties who received an inactivated influenza vaccine. The CDR3 runs from the conserved cysteine through the conserved F or W. Fields, in order: J gene, D gene, clone size, V gene, CDR3 protein. A D gene is named only where the DNA matches it firmly. A row's size may be missing; if present it is once, few, many or a size class.

TRBJ2-1 TRBD2 . TRBV12-3/TRBV12-4 CASMNGDYYNEQFF
TRBJ1-2 . few TRBV4-1 CASSQESGYGYTF
TRBJ2-1 . many TRBV4-3 CASSQVRGTYNEQFF
TRBJ2-5 TRBD2 few TRBV7-8 CASSLGGEGETQYF
TRBJ2-7 TRBD1 . TRBV15 CATSPDRGSEQYF
TRBJ1-6 . many TRBV15 CATSRRQMNSPLHF
TRBJ2-1 . few TRBV6-1 CASTRASGRGRDEQFF
TRBJ2-1 TRBD2 . TRBV6-5 CASSYWTRGNEQFF
TRBJ2-1 . few TRBV6-2/TRBV6-3 CASSYSGLARSFYNEQFF
TRBJ1-1 . many TRBV6-2/TRBV6-3 CASSHTGSSNTEAFF
TRBJ2-1 TRBD2 . TRBV15 CATSTDLAAYNEQFF
TRBJ2-2 TRBD2 . TRBV9 CASSLGATSGRANTGELFF
TRBJ2-2 TRBD1 . TRBV7-2 CASSLQTGDRELFF
TRBJ2-5 . many TRBV3-1 CASSQDQETQYF
TRBJ2-1 TRBD1 . TRBV12-3/TRBV12-4 CASSPFRTGGNEQFF
TRBJ2-5 . few TRBV28 CASSPRGGQETQYF
TRBJ2-2 . . TRBV4-3 CASSQDPTTGELFF
TRBJ1-1 . . TRBV4-3 CASSQEAVTEAFF
TRBJ2-7 . . TRBV7-2 CASSLVEAVGYEQYF
TRBJ2-5 TRBD1 . TRBV5-1 CASSFGQGVETQYF
TRBJ2-4 . many TRBV4-3 CASSQDGGAKNIQYF
TRBJ2-4 TRBD1 . TRBV4-3 CASSQGTGMANIQYF
TRBJ2-2 . . TRBV9 CASSAGTTNTGELFF
TRBJ2-1 TRBD2 few TRBV10-3 CAINSQRSGNGDNEQFF
TRBJ2-7 . few TRBV19 CASSMGAAGLYEQYF
TRBJ2-1 TRBD2 few TRBV7-6 CASRSGGGKYNEQFF
TRBJ2-1 . few TRBV9 CASSERADNEQFF
TRBJ2-1 . medium-sized TRBV5-1 CASSLTGNNEQFF
TRBJ2-4 . few TRBV12-3/TRBV12-4 CASSPIGSKNIQYF
TRBJ1-6 . . TRBV4-1 CASSLTNIGSPLHF
TRBJ1-1 TRBD1 few TRBV12-3/TRBV12-4 CASRTGSTTEAFF
TRBJ2-1 . few TRBV12-5 CASGRPGAHNEQFF
TRBJ2-7 TRBD2 . TRBV4-2 CASSQFGLAGGPYEQYF
TRBJ2-7 . . TRBV4-3 CASSQMTDHEQYF
TRBJ2-2 TRBD1 . TRBV7-6 CASSPWTGANTGELFF
TRBJ1-1 . . TRBV5-1 CASSQWGSTEAFF
TRBJ2-1 . . TRBV5-5 CASSLPGASYNEQFF
TRBJ1-5 . . TRBV2 CASSEVLETGQPQHF
TRBJ1-6 . few TRBV4-1 CASSQGPRGNSPLHF
TRBJ1-2 . few TRBV7-8 CASSPGLVRGYTF
TRBJ2-7 TRBD1 few TRBV27 CASSHTRGRLYEQYF